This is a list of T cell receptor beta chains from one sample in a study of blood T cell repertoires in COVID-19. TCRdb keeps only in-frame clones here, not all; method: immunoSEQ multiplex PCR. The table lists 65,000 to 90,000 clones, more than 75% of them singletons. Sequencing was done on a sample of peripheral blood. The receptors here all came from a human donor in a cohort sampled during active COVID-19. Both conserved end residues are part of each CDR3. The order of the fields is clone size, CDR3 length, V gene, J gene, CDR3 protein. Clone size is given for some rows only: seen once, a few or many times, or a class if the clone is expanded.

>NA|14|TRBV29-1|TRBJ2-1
CSGTGTSGYNEQFF
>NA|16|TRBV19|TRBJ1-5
CASSPQGLYSNQPQHF
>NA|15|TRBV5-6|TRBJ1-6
CASSWTPGLNSPLHF
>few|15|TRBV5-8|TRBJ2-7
CASSLAGRTAYEQYF
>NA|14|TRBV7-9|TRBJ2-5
CASSVVRNRETQYF
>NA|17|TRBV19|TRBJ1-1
CASIPSWGVGENTEAFF
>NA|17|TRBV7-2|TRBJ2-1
CASSWGTLAASYNEQFF
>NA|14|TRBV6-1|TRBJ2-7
CASSESRGAYEQYF
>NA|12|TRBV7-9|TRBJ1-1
CASSPEFSEAFF
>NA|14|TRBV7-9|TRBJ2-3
CASSWDSRTDTQYF
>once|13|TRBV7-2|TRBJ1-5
CASSGPRNQPQHF
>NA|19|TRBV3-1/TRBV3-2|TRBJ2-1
CASSHPQRGGDSSYNEQFF
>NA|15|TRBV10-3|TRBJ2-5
CAISEASGGVETQYF
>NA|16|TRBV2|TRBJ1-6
CASSEAAAVLRSPLHF
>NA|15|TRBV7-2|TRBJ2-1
CASSAQAGVVDEQFF
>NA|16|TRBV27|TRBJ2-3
CASSFSLGQSTDTQYF
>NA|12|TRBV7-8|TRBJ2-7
CASSSTGGEQYF
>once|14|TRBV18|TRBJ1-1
CASSPSDRATEAFF
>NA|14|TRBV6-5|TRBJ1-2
CASSYDGQGIGYTF
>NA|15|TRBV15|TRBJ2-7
CATRPSEGLSYEQYF